This TCR beta chain was obtained from a study of vaccination effects on CD4 cells after COVID-19. Study-level background: Among convalescent patients, two provided samples 16 days and one week before vaccination. Broader study findings: Among infection- and vaccine-induced clones, marked clonal contraction occurred late after vaccination.

TCRdb keeps only in-frame clones here, not all; method: immunoSEQ multiplex PCR. The repertoire holds 20,000 or so clones, roughly 72% seen once, with about 15% in the top ten. In regard to this clone: Its antigen is not known.

Looked up from germline, CDR1 is LGHNA and CDR2 is YNFKEQ. This CDR3 contains 15 residues. The V end was cut by 0 bases, the J end by 7 bases, with 15 bases between. Antigen-specific CD4+ T cells were first expanded with viral peptide pools by the ViraFEST assay and only then sequenced. CD4+ T cells were isolated after around 9 days of culture. PCR showed that the person got SARS-CoV-2 infection at some point between March and December 2020. The culture medium for 1.5 million to 2 million PBMC per well included 10 IU/ml IL-2 and 8.5 to 10 ug/ml peptides. The J gene is TRBJ1-2, the V gene TRBV4-2; D unclear. Sequenced material: CD4+ T cells from PBMCs cultured with SARS-CoV-2 spike peptides, taken before COVID-19 vaccination. The origin of this receptor is a human donor who had a prior SARS-CoV-2 infection. This chain's CDR3 is CASSQELTTHTGYTF. The CDR3 DNA sequence: TGTGCCAGCAGCCAAGAACTCACGACCCATACTGGCTACACCTTC.